This is a list of T cell receptor beta chains from one sample in a study of blood T cell repertoires in COVID-19. TCRdb keeps only in-frame clones here, not all; method: immunoSEQ multiplex PCR. This sample yields over 100,000 clones, of which about nine tenths are seen a single time; approximately 5% belongs to the top ten. Source material: peripheral blood. The receptors originated from a woman between 50 and 59 years old with COVID-19, enrolled during active disease. Both conserved end residues are part of each CDR3. Each record gives: D gene, J gene, clone size, V gene, CDR3 protein. The D gene is left open where the match is weak. Clone sizes are given selectively: once, few, many, or a class where the clone is expanded.

d_gene: TRBD1; j_gene: TRBJ1-5; abundance: .; v_gene: TRBV2; CDR3aa: CASRRQGENQPQHF
d_gene: TRBD2; j_gene: TRBJ2-1; abundance: few; v_gene: TRBV7-9; CDR3aa: CASRGGPAEQFF
d_gene: .; j_gene: TRBJ1-1; abundance: few; v_gene: TRBV7-3; CDR3aa: CASSQGQYTEAFF
d_gene: TRBD2; j_gene: TRBJ2-5; abundance: .; v_gene: TRBV3-1/TRBV3-2; CDR3aa: CASSSLSSGGSQETQYF
d_gene: .; j_gene: TRBJ1-1; abundance: .; v_gene: TRBV25-1; CDR3aa: CASSEMNRGTEAFF
d_gene: TRBD2; j_gene: TRBJ2-1; abundance: .; v_gene: TRBV11-2; CDR3aa: CASSLALAGGHEQFF
d_gene: TRBD1; j_gene: TRBJ1-4; abundance: .; v_gene: TRBV19; CDR3aa: CASSGTGGYPATNEKLFF
d_gene: .; j_gene: TRBJ2-3; abundance: .; v_gene: TRBV4-1; CDR3aa: CASRDTGSTDTQYF
d_gene: TRBD1; j_gene: TRBJ1-2; abundance: few; v_gene: TRBV6-1; CDR3aa: CASSDPRGYYGYTF
d_gene: TRBD2; j_gene: TRBJ2-5; abundance: .; v_gene: TRBV7-2; CDR3aa: CASSLGPSGGGQETQYF
d_gene: .; j_gene: TRBJ2-7; abundance: .; v_gene: TRBV3-1/TRBV3-2; CDR3aa: CASSQGVYEQYF
d_gene: .; j_gene: TRBJ1-3; abundance: .; v_gene: TRBV3-1/TRBV3-2; CDR3aa: CASSQQGYGNTIYF
d_gene: .; j_gene: TRBJ1-2; abundance: .; v_gene: TRBV7-9; CDR3aa: CASSFGGFDYGYTF
d_gene: .; j_gene: TRBJ1-4; abundance: .; v_gene: TRBV6-5; CDR3aa: CASRPAPGWEKLFF
d_gene: .; j_gene: TRBJ2-7; abundance: .; v_gene: TRBV2; CDR3aa: CASSTSSYEQYF
d_gene: .; j_gene: TRBJ2-1; abundance: .; v_gene: TRBV7-9; CDR3aa: CASSFFIGADNEQFF
d_gene: .; j_gene: TRBJ1-6; abundance: few; v_gene: TRBV6-6; CDR3aa: CASSYAEDNSPLHF
d_gene: TRBD1; j_gene: TRBJ2-1; abundance: .; v_gene: TRBV11-2; CDR3aa: CASHLAGGPYNEQFF